The 17 T cell receptor beta chains reported below all come from one sample, sequenced in a study of CD8 T cells in Susac syndrome. Random hexamers were used to reverse transcribe the RNA input (about 0.45 to 1 ug). Each CDR3 protein is one row after TCRdb ran MiXCR on the immunoSEQ multiplex PCR reads. This table has fewer than 70,000 distinct CDR3 sequences, 95% appearing once. Sequencing was carried out using CD8+ T cells from PBMCs. Receptor source: a human donor in good health.

This rearrangement joins TRBV27 to TRBJ1-1; D is uncertain. CDR1 MNHEY and CDR2 SMNVEV come from the germline V gene (reference sequence). V dropped 2 bases and J dropped 0 bases, with 7 bases sitting between them. The CDR3 spans 14 residues. The CDR3 here is CASSLMGMNTEAFF. In DNA, the CDR3 is TGTGCCAGCAGTTTAATGGGCATGAACACTGAAGCTTTCTTT.

The DNA for the CDR3 is TGTGCCAGCAGGGCAGGGGCATTTGGCAATCAGCCCCAGCATTTT. As protein: CASRAGAFGNQPQHF. The chain carries TRBV6-5 and TRBJ1-5, with D possibly TRBD1 on 6 matching bases. Germline V gene lookup returns CDR1 MNHEY and CDR2 SVGAGI. The germline V and J ends were trimmed by 6 bases and 2 bases, with 14 bases remaining between them. The CDR3 contains 15 residues.

This clonotype was seen once. The rearrangement uses TRBV24-1 and TRBJ2-5, with D possibly being TRBD2 (6 bases). The CDR3 runs 17 residues. The V end lost 4 bases, the J end lost 2 bases, and 19 bases lay between the germline ends. CDR1 is KGHDR, CDR2 SFDVKD, per germline. This CDR3 is CATSDIDPGSGQETQYF. CDR3 in DNA: TGTGCCACCAGTGACATCGATCCCGGGAGTGGGCAAGAGACCCAGTACTTC.

V is TRBV29-1 and J is TRBJ1-2, with no clear D. The CDR3 contains 14 residues. The germline V gene encodes CDR1 SQVTM and CDR2 ANQGSEA. Trimming took off 6 bases at V and 4 bases at J, with 18 bases between the two ends. CDR3 region: CSVIERGTFYGYTF. DNA for the CDR3: TGCAGCGTAATTGAGCGGGGAACCTTCTATGGCTACACCTTC.

In its sample, this clonotype was seen once. The chain carries TRBV4-1 and TRBJ2-2, with D possibly matching TRBD1 (5 bases). The CDR3 loop spans 14 amino acids. Germline lookup yields CDR1 MGHRA and CDR2 YSYEKL. V was shortened by 5 bases and J by 4 bases, with 11 bases between the two germline ends. This CDR3 reads CASSMWGATGELFF. DNA of the CDR3: TGCGCCAGCAGCATGTGGGGCGCCACCGGGGAGCTGTTTTTT.

This rearrangement joins TRBV27 to TRBJ1-2, with 7 bases lining up with TRBD1. The V gene's germline CDR1 is MNHEY and CDR2 SMNVEV (reference sequence). This CDR3 contains 14 residues. Trimming cost V 4 bases and J 2 bases; bases outside gene matches: 4. The CDR3 sequence is CASSSYRGNYGYTF. CDR3 sequence (DNA): TGTGCCAGCAGTTCTTACAGGGGCAACTATGGCTACACCTTC.

The V and J genes are TRBV7-9 and TRBJ2-7; TRBD1 might be the D (5 bases). V lost 4 bases, J lost 5 bases, and 9 bases lay in between. In germline, CDR1 is SEHNR, CDR2 FQNEAQ (reference sequence). There are 12 residues in the CDR3. CDR3 sequence: CASSSRVHEQYF. The CDR3 DNA reads TGTGCCAGCAGCTCCAGGGTCCACGAGCAGTACTTC.

The chain combines TRBV7-2 with TRBJ1-5, with D tentatively TRBD1 (5 bases). V lost 5 bases to trimming and J lost 1 base, with 12 bases between them. This CDR3 has 15 amino acids. Germline-derived CDR1 and CDR2 are SGHTA and FQGNSA. CDR3 region: CASSPGRGSNQPQHF. The DNA for the CDR3 is TGTGCCAGCAGCCCCGGGAGGGGAAGCAATCAGCCCCAGCATTTT.

V and J are TRBV29-1 and TRBJ2-3; D tentatively reads TRBD1 or TRBD2 (7 bases each). CDR3 length equals 15 residues. V was trimmed by 8 bases and J by 2 bases, leaving 20 bases between them. Germline CDR1 SQVTM, CDR2 ANQGSEA. The CDR3 is CSTQGGGGFTDTQYF. The CDR3 region has the DNA TGCAGCACCCAGGGAGGGGGCGGGTTCACAGATACGCAGTATTTT.

V usage is TRBV27 and J usage is TRBJ2-5, with TRBD2 matching 10 bases. V gave up 2 bases and J gave up 3 bases; unmatched junction bases: 9. The CDR3 loop spans 17 amino acids. CDR1 is MNHEY and CDR2 is SMNVEV in the germline V gene (reference sequence). CDR3 bases: TGTGCCAGCAGTTTAGTGAAGCCAGCGGGGGGGGAAGAGACCCAGTACTTC. This gives the protein CASSLVKPAGGEETQYF.

The CDR3, as DNA: TGCGCCAGCAGCCAAGATGGCAGCGGGGGGATTGGGCTGTTCTCGGAGACCCAGTACTTC. Translating it yields CASSQDGSGGIGLFSETQYF. The gene calls are TRBV4-1 and TRBJ2-5; 9 bases are shared with TRBD2. The CDR3 length is 20 residues. The trim removed 0 bases at V and 5 bases at J, leaving 19 bases unmatched. Germline assignment: CDR1 MGHRA and CDR2 YSYEKL.

V and J are TRBV29-1 and TRBJ1-1, with 7 bases matching TRBD1. V was clipped by 7 bases and J by 4 bases; unmatched bases: 6. The CDR3 has 12 amino acids. CDR1 and CDR2 from the germline V gene are SQVTM and ANQGSEA. In DNA form, the CDR3 reads TGCAGCGCGGAGGGGGCGAGCACTGAAGCTTTCTTT. Amino acid sequence: CSAEGASTEAFF. Complete variable domain (other parts from reference TRBV29-1 and TRBJ1-1): SAVISQKPSRDICQRGTSLTIQCQVDSQVTMMFWYRQQPGQSLTLIATANQGSEATYESGFVIDKFPISRPNLTFSTLTVSNMSPEDSSIYLCSAEGASTEAFFGQGTRLTVV.

V usage is TRBV12-3 or TRBV12-4 and J usage is TRBJ2-6; 10 positions match TRBD1. CDR3 size: 17 residues. V lost 6 bases, J lost 0 bases, and 5 bases stayed unmatched. CDR3 bases: TGTGCCAGCAGACGGACAGGGGGTGGCTCTGGGGCCAACGTCCTGACTTTC. Translation gives CASRRTGGGSGANVLTF.

V gene TRBV15 combines with J gene TRBJ2-7; tentative D call: TRBD1 (6 bases). Per germline, CDR1 LNHNV and CDR2 YYDKDF (reference sequence). The V end lost 4 bases, the J end lost 3 bases, and 13 bases lay between the germline ends. There are 14 residues in the CDR3. CDR3 protein: CATSTDNRVYEQYF. The CDR3 coding sequence is TGTGCCACCAGCACCGATAACAGGGTCTACGAGCAGTACTTC.

The chain combines TRBV3-1 with TRBJ2-2; no clear D gene. CDR1 LGHDT and CDR2 YNNKEL come from the germline V gene (reference sequence). V was trimmed by 6 bases and J by 1 base, leaving 6 bases between them. This CDR3 comprises 13 residues. Written as DNA, the CDR3 is TGTGCCAGCAGGCCGTGGAACACCGGGGAGCTGTTTTTT. Translating gives CASRPWNTGELFF. Drawing the rest from reference TRBV3-1 and TRBJ2-2, the complete variable domain is DTAVSQTPKYLVTQMGNDKSIKCEQNLGHDTMYWYKQDSKKFLKIMFSYNNKELIINETVPNRFSPKSPDKAHLNLHINSLELGDSAVYFCASRPWNTGELFFGEGSRLTVL.

V is TRBV6-2 or TRBV6-3 and J is TRBJ1-2; unclear D gene. Deletions cut 4 bases from V and 5 bases from J, with 5 bases between. The length of the CDR3 is 11 residues. CDR1 and CDR2 (germline): MNHEY, SVGEGT. CDR3 sequence (DNA): TGTGCCAGCAGTTCTACTTATGGCTACACCTTC. It codes for CASSSTYGYTF.

The rearrangement links TRBV5-1 to TRBJ2-1; D remains ambiguous. This CDR3 region has 12 residues. Germline-derived CDR1 and CDR2 are SGHRS and YFSETQ. The V and J ends lost 2 bases and 3 bases respectively, with 3 bases between them. This CDR3 reads CASSFGYNEQFF. DNA of the CDR3: TGCGCCAGCAGCTTCGGCTACAATGAGCAGTTCTTC.